The clone carrying this T cell receptor beta chain was recorded once. Its antigen remains unknown. The data were taken from a study of cytomegalovirus exposure and HLA in healthy donors. Study overall: Around 85 million unique TCRs from HLA-typed donors were held in an early data release.

Unmatched junction bases numbered 7, after V lost 5 bases and J lost 2 bases. CDR1 and CDR2 (germline): SGHTA, FQGNSA. This CDR3 region has 15 residues. Findings of the study overall: Later analysis placed DRB1 highest and HLA-C lowest in TCR association rates, which differed by HLA locus. A likely sequencing artifact accounted for one observed cluster of highly shared sequence variants. In vitro data verified a few CMV-associated chains as specific for CMV antigens.

PCR employed 60 Vbeta and 13 Jbeta primers. The method was immunoSEQ multiplex PCR; TCRdb's version includes in-frame clones alone and lacks a portion of them. There are under 300,000 clones in the sample; around 90% occur only once, and about 1.7% lies in the top ten. Sequenced: PBMCs. The TCR was taken from a girl aged 2-10 years in good health and CMV-seronegative. This chain links TRBV7-2 with TRBJ1-1, with 8 bases matching TRBD1. CDR3 residues: CASSLRTGLNTEAFF. Written as DNA, the CDR3 is TGTGCCAGCAGCCTCAGGACAGGGTTAAACACTGAAGCTTTCTTT. Supplemented by reference TRBV7-2 and TRBJ1-1, the full variable domain reads GAGVSQSPSNKVTEKGKDVELRCDPISGHTALYWYRQSLGQGLEFLIYFQGNSAPDKSGLPSDRFSAERTGGSVSTLTIQRTQQEDSAVYLCASSLRTGLNTEAFFGQGTRLTVV.